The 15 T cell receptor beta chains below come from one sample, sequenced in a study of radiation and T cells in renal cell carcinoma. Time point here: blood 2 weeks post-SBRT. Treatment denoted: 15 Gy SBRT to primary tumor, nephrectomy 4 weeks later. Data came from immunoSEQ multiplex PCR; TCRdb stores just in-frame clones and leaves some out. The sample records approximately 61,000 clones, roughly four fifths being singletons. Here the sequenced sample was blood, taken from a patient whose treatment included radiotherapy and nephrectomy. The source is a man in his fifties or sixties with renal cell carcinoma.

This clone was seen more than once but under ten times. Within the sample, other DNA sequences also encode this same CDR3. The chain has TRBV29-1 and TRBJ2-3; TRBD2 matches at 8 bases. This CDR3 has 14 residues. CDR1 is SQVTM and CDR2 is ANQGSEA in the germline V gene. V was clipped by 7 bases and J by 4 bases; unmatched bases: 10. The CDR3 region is CSGSKRGFADTQYF. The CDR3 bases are TGCAGCGGGTCAAAGCGGGGGTTCGCAGATACGCAGTATTTT.

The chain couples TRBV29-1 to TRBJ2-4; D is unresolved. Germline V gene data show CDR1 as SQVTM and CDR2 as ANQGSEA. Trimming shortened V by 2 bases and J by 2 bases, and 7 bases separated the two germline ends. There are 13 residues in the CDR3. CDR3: CSVEPGPKNIQYF. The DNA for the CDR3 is TGCAGCGTTGAACCCGGACCCAAAAACATTCAGTACTTC. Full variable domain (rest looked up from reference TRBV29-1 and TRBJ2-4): SAVISQKPSRDICQRGTSLTIQCQVDSQVTMMFWYRQQPGQSLTLIATANQGSEATYESGFVIDKFPISRPNLTFSTLTVSNMSPEDSSIYLCSVEPGPKNIQYFGAGTRLSVL.

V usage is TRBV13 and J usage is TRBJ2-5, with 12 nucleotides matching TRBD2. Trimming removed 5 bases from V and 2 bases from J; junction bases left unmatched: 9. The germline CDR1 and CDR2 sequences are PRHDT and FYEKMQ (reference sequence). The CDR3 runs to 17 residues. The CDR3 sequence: CASSLGLAGPIQETQYF. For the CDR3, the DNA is TGTGCCAGCAGCCTCGGACTAGCGGGACCTATTCAAGAGACCCAGTACTTC.

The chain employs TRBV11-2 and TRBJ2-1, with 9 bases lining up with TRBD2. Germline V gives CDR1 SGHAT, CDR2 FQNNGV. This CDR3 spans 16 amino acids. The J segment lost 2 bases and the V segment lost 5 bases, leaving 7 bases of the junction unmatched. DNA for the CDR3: TGTGCCAGCAGCCGTACTAGCGGGTCTCCCTACAATGAGCAGTTCTTC. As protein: CASSRTSGSPYNEQFF.

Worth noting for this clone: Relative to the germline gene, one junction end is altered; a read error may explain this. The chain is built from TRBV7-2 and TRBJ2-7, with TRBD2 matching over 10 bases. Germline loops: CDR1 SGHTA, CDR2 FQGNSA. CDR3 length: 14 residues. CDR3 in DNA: TGTGCCAGCAGCCTAGCGGGGGCCACCTACGAGCAGTACTTC. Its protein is CASSLAGATYEQYF.

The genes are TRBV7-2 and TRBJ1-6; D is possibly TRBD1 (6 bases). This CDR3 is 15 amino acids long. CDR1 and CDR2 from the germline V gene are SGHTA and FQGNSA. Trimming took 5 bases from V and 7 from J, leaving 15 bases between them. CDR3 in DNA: TGTGCCAGCAGCCCCCGAGGGGGTGGGAATTCACCCCTCCACTTT. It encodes CASSPRGGGNSPLHF.

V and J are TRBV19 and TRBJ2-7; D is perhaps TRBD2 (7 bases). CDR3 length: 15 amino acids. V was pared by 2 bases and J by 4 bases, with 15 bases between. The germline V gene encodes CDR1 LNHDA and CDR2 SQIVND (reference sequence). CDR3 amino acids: CASSISPGGQYEQYF. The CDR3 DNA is TGTGCCAGTAGTATAAGTCCCGGGGGGCAATACGAGCAGTACTTC.

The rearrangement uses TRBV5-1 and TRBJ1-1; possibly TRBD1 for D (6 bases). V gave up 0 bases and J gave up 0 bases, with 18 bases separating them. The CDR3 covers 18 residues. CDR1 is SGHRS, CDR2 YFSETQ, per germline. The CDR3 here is CASSLALDSVLMNTEAFF. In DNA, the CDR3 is TGCGCCAGCAGCTTGGCCCTGGACAGTGTTTTAATGAACACTGAAGCTTTCTTT.

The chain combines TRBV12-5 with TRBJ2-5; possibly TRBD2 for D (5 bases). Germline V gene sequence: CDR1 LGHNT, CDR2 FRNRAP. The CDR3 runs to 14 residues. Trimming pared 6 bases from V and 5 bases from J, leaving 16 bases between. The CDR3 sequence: CASGLGAVRETQYF. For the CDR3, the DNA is TGTGCTAGTGGCCTCGGAGCGGTGCGGGAGACCCAGTACTTC.

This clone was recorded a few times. CDR3 coding DNA: TGTGCCAGCAGCGAGACAGGGGACGAGCAGTACTTC. Its translation: CASSETGDEQYF. V is TRBV7-9 and J is TRBJ2-7; 8 bases map to TRBD1. This CDR3 has 12 amino acids. V lost 5 bases, J lost 5 bases, and 2 bases stayed unmatched. Per germline, CDR1 SEHNR and CDR2 FQNEAQ (reference sequence). The complete variable domain, with remaining parts taken from reference TRBV7-9 and TRBJ2-7, reads DTGVSQNPRHKITKRGQNVTFRCDPISEHNRLYWYRQTLGQGPEFLTYFQNEAQLEKSRLLSDRFSAERPKGSFSTLEIQRTEQGDSAMYLCASSETGDEQYFGPGTRLTVT.

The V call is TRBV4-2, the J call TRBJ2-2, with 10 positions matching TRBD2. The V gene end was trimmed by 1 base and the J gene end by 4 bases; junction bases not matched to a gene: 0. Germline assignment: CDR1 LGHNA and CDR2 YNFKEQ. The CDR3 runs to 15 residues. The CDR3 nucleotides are TGTGCCAGCAGCCAAGGGACTAGCGGCACCGGGGAGCTGTTTTTT. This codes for CASSQGTSGTGELFF.

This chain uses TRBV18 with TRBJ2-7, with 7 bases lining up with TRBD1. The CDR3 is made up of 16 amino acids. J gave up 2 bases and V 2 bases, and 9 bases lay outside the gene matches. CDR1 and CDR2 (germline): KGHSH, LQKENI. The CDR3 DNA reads TGTGCCAGCTCACCAAATACCGGGACAGATCCCTACGAGCAGTACTTC. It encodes CASSPNTGTDPYEQYF. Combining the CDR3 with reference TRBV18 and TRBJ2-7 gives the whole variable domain NAGVMQNPRHLVRRRGQEARLRCSPMKGHSHVYWYRQLPEEGLKFMVYLQKENIIDESGMPKERFSAEFPKEGPSILRIQQVVRGDSAAYFCASSPNTGTDPYEQYFGPGTRLTVT.

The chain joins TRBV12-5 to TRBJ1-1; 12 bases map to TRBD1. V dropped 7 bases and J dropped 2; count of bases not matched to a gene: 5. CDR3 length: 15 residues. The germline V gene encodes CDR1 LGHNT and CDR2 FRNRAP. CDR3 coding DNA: TGTGCTAGTGCTACCGGGACAGGGGGCAACACTGAAGCTTTCTTT. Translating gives CASATGTGGNTEAFF.

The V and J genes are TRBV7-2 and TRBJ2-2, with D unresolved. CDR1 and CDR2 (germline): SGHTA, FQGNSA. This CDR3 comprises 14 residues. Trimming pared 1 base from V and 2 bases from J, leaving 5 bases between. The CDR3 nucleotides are TGTGCCAGCAGCTTAGGTCGAAACACCGGGGAGCTGTTTTTT. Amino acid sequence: CASSLGRNTGELFF.

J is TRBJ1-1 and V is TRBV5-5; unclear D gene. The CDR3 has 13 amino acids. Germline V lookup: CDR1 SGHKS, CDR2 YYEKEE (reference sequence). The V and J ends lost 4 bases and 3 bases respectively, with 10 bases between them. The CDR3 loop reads CASSTGGHTEAFF. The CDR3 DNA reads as TGTGCCAGCAGCACTGGTGGGCACACTGAAGCTTTCTTT.